This T cell receptor (beta chain) was profiled in a study of blood T cell repertoires in COVID-19. Cohorts were determined from participant-reported clinical history. Germline assignment: CDR1 MDHEN and CDR2 SYDVKM. V dropped 4 bases and J dropped 2; count of bases not matched to a gene: 1. The CDR3 runs to 13 residues. Profiling relied on immunoSEQ multiplex PCR, and the TCRdb table lists in-frame clones only, not all of them. The table records more than 450,000 clones, about 85% of them present only once. The sequenced sample was PBMCs or T cells enriched from blood (not recorded which). This clonotype was obtained from a young woman who had recovered from COVID-19. The V call is TRBV28, the J call TRBJ1-2, with 7 bases identical to TRBD1. In DNA, the CDR3 is TGTGCCAGCAGTTCGACAGGGAACTATGGCTACACCTTC. As protein: CASSSTGNYGYTF.